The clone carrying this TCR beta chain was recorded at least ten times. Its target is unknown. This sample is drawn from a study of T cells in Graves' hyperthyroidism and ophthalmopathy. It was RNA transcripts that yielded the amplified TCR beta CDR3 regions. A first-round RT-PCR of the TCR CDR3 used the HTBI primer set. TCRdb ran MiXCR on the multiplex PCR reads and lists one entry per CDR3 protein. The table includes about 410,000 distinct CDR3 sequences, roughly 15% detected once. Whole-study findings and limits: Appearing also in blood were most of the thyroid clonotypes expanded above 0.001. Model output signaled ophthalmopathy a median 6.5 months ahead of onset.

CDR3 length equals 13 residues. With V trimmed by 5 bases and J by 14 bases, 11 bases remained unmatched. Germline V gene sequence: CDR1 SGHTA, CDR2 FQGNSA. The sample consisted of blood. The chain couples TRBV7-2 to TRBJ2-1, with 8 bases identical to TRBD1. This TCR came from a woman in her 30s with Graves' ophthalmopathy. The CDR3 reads CASSVEGDRQKFF. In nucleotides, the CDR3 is TGTGCCAGCAGCGTAGAGGGGGACAGGCAGAAGTTCTTC.